The 32 T cell receptor beta chains given below trace back to one sample, sequenced in a study of T cell responses to AZD1222 COVID-19 vaccine. The data were produced by immunoSEQ multiplex PCR, yet TCRdb's version contains in-frame clones alone and is incomplete. Altogether some 120,000 clones are present, about nine tenths being singletons, with the ten largest covering approximately 7.5%. The source material was peripheral blood, sampled on day 0 of AZD1222 vaccination. These receptors all come from an adult in good health.

In this sample, this clone turned up once. The chain links TRBV18 to TRBJ2-1; 8 nucleotides line up with TRBD1. The CDR3 consists of 14 residues. The J segment lost 5 bases and the V segment lost 8 bases, leaving 8 bases of the junction unmatched. Germline CDR1 and CDR2: KGHSH and LQKENI. The CDR3 reads CASQEDRANNEQFF. The CDR3 coding sequence is TGTGCCAGCCAAGAGGACAGGGCTAACAATGAGCAGTTCTTC.

The sample holds one count of this clone. V usage is TRBV28 and J usage is TRBJ2-7; 14 positions agree with TRBD2. The CDR3 spans 15 residues. The ends lost 4 bases at V and 2 bases at J; junction bases unmatched: 1. CDR1 and CDR2 from the germline V gene are MDHEN and SYDVKM. The CDR3 protein is CASSWGLAGAYEQYF. The CDR3 nucleotides read TGTGCCAGCAGTTGGGGACTAGCGGGGGCCTACGAGCAGTACTTC.

V is TRBV5-1 and J is TRBJ1-1; D may be TRBD1 (5 bases). The germline gives CDR1 SGHRS, CDR2 YFSETQ. The CDR3 has 14 residues. V was trimmed by 6 bases and J by 5 bases, leaving 17 bases between them. The CDR3 spells CASKRGIGGTEAFF. The CDR3 nucleotides are TGCGCCAGCAAGAGGGGTATCGGCGGAACTGAAGCTTTCTTT.

The chain links TRBV16 to TRBJ2-7, with TRBD1 matching 11 bases. Germline trimming cut 6 bases from V and 3 bases from J; bases unmatched to any gene: 4. This CDR3 contains 14 residues. Germline-derived CDR1 and CDR2 are KGHSY and FQNENV. CDR3 loop: CASRGTGGGYEQYF. The CDR3 DNA sequence: TGTGCCAGCAGAGGGACAGGGGGTGGCTACGAGCAGTACTTC.

In DNA form, the CDR3 reads TGTGCCAGCAGTGAACCCCCGGCGGGGCAGAACACCGGGGAGCTGTTTTTT. Translating gives CASSEPPAGQNTGELFF. The V call is TRBV6-1, the J call TRBJ2-2; possibly TRBD2 for D (6 bases). V lost 2 bases and J 1 base, leaving 14 bases between the germline ends. This CDR3 is 17 amino acids long. CDR1 and CDR2 (germline): MNHNS, SASEGT.

The CDR3 here is CASSVGTGGPMNTEAFF. The CDR3 coding sequence is TGTGCCAGCAGCGTAGGGACAGGGGGACCCATGAACACTGAAGCTTTCTTT. The V gene is TRBV9, the J gene TRBJ1-1; TRBD1 aligns across 10 bases. Germline-derived CDR1 and CDR2 are SGDLS and YYNGEE. There are 17 residues in the CDR3. Trimming removed 0 bases from V and 0 bases from J; junction bases left unmatched: 5.

The V gene is TRBV30, the J gene TRBJ1-6; no definite D call. Per germline, CDR1 GTSNPN and CDR2 SVGIG (reference sequence). V lost 3 bases, J lost 9 bases, and 15 bases lay in between. CDR3 length: 14 amino acids. The CDR3 loop reads CAWSPRRTSSPLHF. The DNA for the CDR3 is TGTGCCTGGAGCCCCAGGCGAACGAGTTCACCCCTCCACTTT. The whole variable domain, filled in from reference TRBV30 and TRBJ1-6, reads SQTIHQWPATLVQPVGSPLSLECTVEGTSNPNLYWYRQAAGRGLQLLFYSVGIGQISSEVPQNLSASRPQDRQFILSSKKLLLSDSGFYLCAWSPRRTSSPLHFGNGTRLTVT.

The chain links TRBV7-9 to TRBJ2-7; D is undetermined. Trimming shortened V by 4 bases and J by 4 bases, and 17 bases separated the two germline ends. The CDR3 length is 15 residues. Germline CDR1 SEHNR, CDR2 FQNEAQ (reference sequence). The CDR3 DNA sequence: TGTGCCAGCAGCTCAGCTATCGGTATTGTTTACGAGCAGTACTTC. Protein sequence: CASSSAIGIVYEQYF.

V is TRBV24-1 and J is TRBJ1-6, with unresolved D. This CDR3 is 12 amino acids long. Germline loops: CDR1 KGHDR, CDR2 SFDVKD. V lost 4 bases to trimming and J lost 13 bases, with 10 bases between them. Here the CDR3 reads CATSDSVGPLHF. The CDR3 region has the DNA TGTGCCACCAGTGACTCCGTTGGGCCCCTCCACTTT.

This clone was seen only once. The rearrangement joins TRBV3-1 (or the pseudogene TRBV3-2) to TRBJ1-1; D is undetermined. This CDR3 region has 14 residues. Between the trimmed V and J ends, which lost 1 base and 2 bases, there was a span of 8 bases. The V gene's germline CDR1 is LGHDT and CDR2 YNNKEL (reference sequence). The CDR3 DNA follows: TGTGCCAGCAGCCAAGGGGTTAGTAACACTGAAGCTTTCTTT. It specifies CASSQGVSNTEAFF.

V gene TRBV7-8 combines with J gene TRBJ1-3; 7 bases agree with TRBD1. The CDR3 is 17 amino acids. V gave up 2 bases and J gave up 7 bases; unmatched junction bases: 14. Germline V CDR1 and CDR2: SGHVS, FQNEAQ. CDR3 DNA: TGTGCCAGCAGCTTAAGTTATAGGGGGCGACTTCGGAACACCATATATTTT. It specifies CASSLSYRGRLRNTIYF.

The V gene is TRBV9, the J gene TRBJ2-3, with TRBD2 identical over 7 bases. Trimming removed 0 bases from V and 2 bases from J; junction bases left unmatched: 6. The germline CDR1 and CDR2 sequences are SGDLS and YYNGEE. This CDR3 is 16 amino acids long. Written as DNA, the CDR3 is TGTGCCAGCAGCGTAGTTGGGGGGGGACTCACAGATACGCAGTATTTT. This gives the protein CASSVVGGGLTDTQYF.

The J gene is TRBJ2-7, the V gene TRBV10-1; possibly TRBD1 for D (6 bases). The CDR3 sequence is 15 residues long. V lost 0 bases, J lost 0 bases, and 9 bases lay in between. Germline V gives CDR1 WNHNN, CDR2 SYGVQD (reference sequence). CDR3: CASSESEDSSYEQYF. For the CDR3, the DNA is TGCGCCAGCAGTGAGTCTGAGGACAGCTCCTACGAGCAGTACTTC.

Here the CDR3 reads CASNPGPSNSPLHF. In DNA, the CDR3 is TGTGCCAGTAACCCGGGACCCTCAAATTCACCCCTCCACTTT. J is TRBJ1-6 and V is TRBV19; tentatively, D is TRBD1 (5 bases). The CDR3 totals 14 residues. The ends were cut back, 7 bases at V and 7 bases at J, with 14 bases in the middle. Germline loops: CDR1 LNHDA, CDR2 SQIVND (reference sequence).

CDR3 sequence (DNA): TGCGCCAGCAGCCAAGGGAGGGCAGATACGCAGTATTTT. This translates into CASSQGRADTQYF. The chain carries TRBV4-1 and TRBJ2-3; D may be TRBD2 (6 bases). The ends were cut back, 1 base at V and 4 bases at J, with 6 bases in the middle. CDR3 length: 13 amino acids. Germline-derived CDR1 and CDR2 are MGHRA and YSYEKL.

The J gene is TRBJ2-7, the V gene TRBV3-1 (or the pseudogene TRBV3-2); D remains ambiguous. V was pared by 0 bases and J by 6 bases, with 6 bases between. Germline V lookup: CDR1 LGHDT, CDR2 YNNKEL (reference sequence). The CDR3 is 12 residues long. For the CDR3, the DNA is TGTGCCAGCAGCCAAGAAGGGTTCGAGCAGTACTTC. Translated: CASSQEGFEQYF.

The chain has TRBV7-6 and TRBJ2-3; perhaps TRBD1 as D (6 bases). Trimming removed 3 bases at V and 6 bases at J, with 19 bases between. The CDR3 has 16 amino acids. Germline V gives CDR1 SGHVS, CDR2 FNYEAQ. The CDR3 sequence: CASSLGASPAGDTQYF. CDR3 bases: TGTGCCAGCAGCTTGGGGGCTAGCCCAGCAGGCGATACGCAGTATTTT.

This clone was seen only once. This chain uses TRBV11-2 with TRBJ2-1, with 10 bases identical to TRBD2. CDR3 length equals 18 residues. Germline lookup yields CDR1 SGHAT and CDR2 FQNNGV. The V segment lost 4 bases and the J segment 6 bases; nucleotides outside the gene matches: 15. CDR3 region: CASSSLKRPSGRTNEQFF. The DNA for the CDR3 is TGTGCCAGCAGCTCGCTAAAACGGCCTAGCGGGAGAACCAATGAGCAGTTCTTC. The complete variable domain, with remaining parts taken from reference TRBV11-2 and TRBJ2-1, reads EAGVAQSPRYKIIEKRQSVAFWCNPISGHATLYWYQQILGQGPKLLIQFQNNGVVDDSQLPKDRFSAERLKGVDSTLKIQPAKLEDSAVYLCASSSLKRPSGRTNEQFFGPGTRLTVL.

This clone was seen just once. The chain is built from TRBV3-1 (or the pseudogene TRBV3-2) and TRBJ2-7; TRBD1 matches 7 bases. With V trimmed by 1 base and J by 1 base, 4 bases remained unmatched. This CDR3 has 15 residues. CDR1 and CDR2 (germline): LGHDT, YNNKEL (reference sequence). The CDR3 loop reads CASSQVWDSSYEQYF. DNA for the CDR3: TGTGCCAGCAGCCAAGTGTGGGACAGTTCCTACGAGCAGTACTTC.

The chain employs TRBV28 and TRBJ1-5; unclear D gene. Trimming stripped 4 bases from V and 7 bases from J, with 14 bases between. Germline CDR1 MDHEN, CDR2 SYDVKM. The CDR3 is made up of 14 amino acids. CDR3 amino acids: CASSYVHSGQPQHF. CDR3 in DNA: TGTGCCAGCAGTTACGTCCACAGCGGGCAGCCCCAGCATTTT.

The CDR3 is CASSLRTGSEQYF. CDR3 nucleotides: TGTGCCAGCAGTTTACGGACAGGGTCCGAGCAGTACTTC. This chain links TRBV27 with TRBJ2-7; 8 bases map to TRBD1. Germline trimming cut 2 bases from V and 6 bases from J; bases unmatched to any gene: 3. The germline gives CDR1 MNHEY, CDR2 SMNVEV (reference sequence). The CDR3 loop spans 13 amino acids.

The J gene is TRBJ1-4, the V gene TRBV7-9; D unclear. Germline assignment: CDR1 SEHNR and CDR2 FQNEAQ (reference sequence). The CDR3 consists of 11 residues. Trimming took 8 bases from V and 7 from J, leaving 8 bases between them. The CDR3 sequence: CASQESEKLFF. The CDR3 DNA follows: TGTGCCAGCCAGGAGAGTGAAAAACTGTTTTTT.

DNA of the CDR3: TGTGCCAGCAGTTATTGGGCAGGGGGTCCCAAAAACATTCAGTACTTC. It encodes CASSYWAGGPKNIQYF. The V and J genes are TRBV6-6 and TRBJ2-4; 7 positions match TRBD1. The J segment lost 2 bases and the V segment lost 3 bases, leaving 7 bases of the junction unmatched. This CDR3 spans 16 amino acids. Germline assignment: CDR1 MNHNY and CDR2 SVGAGI (reference sequence).

The rearrangement joins TRBV2 to TRBJ2-1; D may be TRBD1 (5 bases). V was clipped by 8 bases and J by 0 bases, with 14 bases between them. Germline V gene lookup returns CDR1 SNHLY and CDR2 FYNNEI. This CDR3 spans 15 amino acids. For the CDR3, the DNA is TGTGCCAGCGGGTTGGGGCAGTTCTCCTACAATGAGCAGTTCTTC. Translated: CASGLGQFSYNEQFF.

V and J are TRBV6-6 and TRBJ1-3; D unclear. There are 16 residues in the CDR3. Trimming removed 2 bases from V and 0 bases from J, with 11 bases in between. Germline CDR1 MNHNY, CDR2 SVGAGI (reference sequence). The CDR3 sequence is CASSYGEYYSGNTIYF. For the CDR3, the DNA is TGTGCCAGCAGTTACGGGGAGTATTACTCTGGAAACACCATATATTTT.

The rearrangement uses TRBV5-4 and TRBJ2-6; TRBD1 is a possible D gene (6 bases). The CDR3 runs 16 residues. Trimming left V 4 bases short and J 2 bases short, with 13 bases between. Germline loops: CDR1 SGHNT, CDR2 YYREEE (reference sequence). The CDR3 region has the DNA TGTGCCAGCAGCCCCCAGGGGAGAACTGGGGCCAACGTCCTGACTTTC. It specifies CASSPQGRTGANVLTF.

The chain recombines TRBV10-2 with TRBJ2-2; 8 nucleotides align to TRBD2. Unmatched junction bases numbered 11, after V lost 7 bases and J lost 1 base. Looked up from germline, CDR1 is WSHSY and CDR2 is SAAADI. CDR3 length equals 17 residues. The CDR3 nucleotides are TGCGCCAGCAAAGGAATAGGCGGGACTAGGAACACCGGGGAGCTGTTTTTT. This translates into CASKGIGGTRNTGELFF.

This sequence joins TRBV5-4 and TRBJ2-3; a possible D gene is TRBD1 (6 bases). V lost 2 bases and J 4 bases, leaving 11 bases between the germline ends. The germline CDR1 and CDR2 sequences are SGHNT and YYREEE (reference sequence). CDR3 length: 14 amino acids. The chain's CDR3 is CASSLLQGPDTQYF. Here the CDR3 DNA reads TGTGCCAGCAGCTTACTACAGGGTCCAGATACGCAGTATTTT.

The chain uses TRBV9 and TRBJ1-2; D gene unclear. Between the trimmed V and J ends, which lost 2 bases and 1 base, there was a span of 12 bases. The CDR3 extends over 15 amino acids. Germline V gene data show CDR1 as SGDLS and CDR2 as YYNGEE. The CDR3 loop reads CASSVGTGINYGYTF. Here the CDR3 DNA reads TGTGCCAGCAGCGTGGGAACCGGGATTAACTATGGCTACACCTTC.

The genes are TRBV2 and TRBJ1-1; possible D gene TRBD1, 5 bases. The CDR3 loop spans 14 amino acids. CDR1 SNHLY and CDR2 FYNNEI come from the germline V gene. V lost 6 bases and J lost 1, with 12 bases in between. CDR3 coding DNA: TGTGCCAGCAGGCCGGGACCGCGGAACACTGAAGCTTTCTTT. Its translation: CASRPGPRNTEAFF. The variable domain in full, completed from reference TRBV2 and TRBJ1-1, reads EPEVTQTPSHQVTQMGQEVILRCVPISNHLYFYWYRQILGQKVEFLVSFYNNEISEKSEIFDDQFSVERPDGSNFTLKIRSTKLEDSAMYFCASRPGPRNTEAFFGQGTRLTVV.

The rearrangement uses TRBV7-6 and TRBJ2-7; D is undetermined. Per the germline V gene, CDR1 is SGHVS and CDR2 is FNYEAQ. V was clipped by 1 base and J by 0 bases, with 4 bases between them. The CDR3 runs 13 residues. The CDR3: CASSLEVSYEQYF. Here the CDR3 DNA reads TGTGCCAGCAGCTTAGAGGTCTCCTACGAGCAGTACTTC.

This clone was found a few times. The CDR3 reads CASSGSSGSRYEQYF. The CDR3 DNA reads TGTGCCAGCAGTGGTTCTAGCGGGAGTAGGTACGAGCAGTACTTC. The chain recombines TRBV28 with TRBJ2-7; 10 bases map to TRBD2. V was pared by 5 bases and J by 4 bases, with 8 bases of the junction left unmatched. Germline V gives CDR1 MDHEN, CDR2 SYDVKM. The CDR3 is 15 amino acids.